This T cell receptor beta chain stems from a study of CD8 T cells in Susac syndrome. Overall study results and limits: In its TCR sequencing and HLA analysis, the study acknowledged that the number of individuals was relatively small.

The length of the CDR3 is 11 residues. The V and J ends lost 5 bases and 9 bases respectively, with 9 bases between them. Germline V gene sequence: CDR1 KGHDR, CDR2 SFDVKD. The controls were healthy donors who were matched for age and sex. TEMRA cells were FACS-enriched, with CD8+ and CD4+ T cells isolated negatively. RNA totalling roughly 0.5 to 1 ug underwent reverse transcription with random hexamers. It was immunoSEQ multiplex PCR that amplified TCR beta CDR3 across 54 Vbeta and 13 Jbeta. TCRdb reprocessed the immunoSEQ multiplex PCR reads via MiXCR and lists one record per CDR3 protein. The sample yields 100,000 to 150,000 distinct CDR3 sequences, nearly 95% seen once. Worth noting for this clonotype: Antigen: not known.

The sample was CD4+ T cells from PBMCs. V usage is TRBV24-1 and J usage is TRBJ2-5; D possibly corresponds to TRBD2 (7 bases). The clonotype originates from a human donor in good health. The CDR3 spells CATSVGGAQYF. The DNA for the CDR3 is TGTGCCACCAGTGTAGGGGGGGCCCAGTACTTC.